This TCR beta chain originates from a study of T-cell memory formation after mild COVID-19. Study background: TCR clusters showed largely donor specificity.

This clonotype has more than one count but fewer than ten. TCRdb analysed the 5' RACE reads with MiXCR anew, one entry per CDR3 protein. The sample records about 290,000 distinct CDR3 sequences, roughly 18% being singletons. This CDR3 is built from 15 residues. Germline V CDR1 and CDR2: MNHEY, SVGEGT. V gave up 5 bases and J gave up 1 base, with 14 bases separating them. The sample taken for sequencing was PBMCs or a T cell subset sorted from them (not recorded which). This clonotype originated in a young man who had mild COVID-19 (a few samples of this study predate the infection). Cell type and time point are not known. The J gene is TRBJ2-5, the V gene TRBV6-2 or TRBV6-3; the D call may be TRBD1 or TRBD2 (5 bases each). The CDR3 reads CASSTPGTSQETQYF. CDR3 sequence (DNA): TGTGCCAGCAGTACACCCGGGACGAGCCAAGAGACCCAGTACTTC.